Each of the 19 T cell receptor beta chains below was sequenced from the same sample in a study of beta chain features in type 1 diabetes. No antigen has been assigned to these receptors. General study findings and limits: All four CD4+ subsets of Type 1 diabetes patients contained TCRB CDR3s that were moderately but significantly shorter.

The authors reverse transcribed all of the isolated RNA, so sequencing captured expressed TCRB transcripts. This table comes from immunoSEQ multiplex PCR, and its TCRdb copy is limited to in-frame clones, with some not included. The table records more than 100,000 clones, 16% of them present only once. Sequenced sample: central memory CD4+ T cells from blood. The receptors shown here come from a man aged 25 to 45 with type 1 diabetes.

V and J are TRBV10-3 and TRBJ2-1; D unclear. With 0 bases removed from V and 2 bases from J, the gap between germline ends came to 8 bases. The CDR3 has 15 amino acids. The germline V gene encodes CDR1 ENHRY and CDR2 SYGVKD. CDR3 coding DNA: TGTGCCATCAGTGAGTCGTTAGACACCTACAATGAGCAGTTCTTC. Translating it yields CAISESLDTYNEQFF.

The V and J genes are TRBV28 and TRBJ2-5, with D perhaps TRBD1 or TRBD2 (6 bases each). From germline, CDR1 is MDHEN and CDR2 SYDVKM. This CDR3 contains 13 residues. V was trimmed by 7 bases and J by 5 bases, leaving 14 bases between them. The CDR3 bases are TGTGCCAGCAATGAGGGGGGCAGGGAGACCCAGTACTTC. This translates into CASNEGGRETQYF.

J is TRBJ2-5 and V is TRBV4-3; D unresolved. V shed 0 bases and J shed 2 bases, with 10 bases lying between them. The CDR3 runs 15 residues. From germline, CDR1 is LGHNA and CDR2 YSLEER. DNA of the CDR3: TGCGCCAGCAGCCAAGACGGAACAAGACAAGAGACCCAGTACTTC. It codes for CASSQDGTRQETQYF.

The chain couples TRBV2 to TRBJ2-5, with 15 nucleotides matching TRBD2. CDR1 is SNHLY, CDR2 FYNNEI, per germline. Trimming at V came to 6 bases and at J to 4 bases, leaving 3 bases not matched to a gene. The CDR3 spans 15 residues. DNA for the CDR3: TGTGCCAGCAGCGAGGGACTAGCGGGGGGAGAGACCCAGTACTTC. Translation: CASSEGLAGGETQYF.

This clone was recorded a few times. This chain uses TRBV15 with TRBJ2-1, with a weak D call TRBD1 (6 bases). The V and J ends lost 0 bases and 9 bases respectively, with 18 bases between them. The CDR3 length is 16 residues. CDR1 and CDR2 from the germline V gene are LNHNV and YYDKDF (reference sequence). CDR3 residues: CATSRDGGTASTEQFF. CDR3 in DNA: TGTGCCACCAGCAGAGATGGGGGCACAGCGAGCACTGAGCAGTTCTTC.

In its sample, this clone was seen many times. The V and J genes are TRBV7-2 and TRBJ1-5; tentatively, D is TRBD1 (5 bases). The germline V gene has CDR1 SGHTA and CDR2 FQGNSA. The CDR3 contains 14 residues. Trimming shortened V by 5 bases and J by 5 bases, and 13 bases separated the two germline ends. DNA for the CDR3: TGTGCCAGCAGCCCCCGAAGGGGAGATCAGCCCCAGCATTTT. Protein sequence: CASSPRRGDQPQHF. The full variable domain, with the rest looked up from reference TRBV7-2 and TRBJ1-5, is GAGVSQSPSNKVTEKGKDVELRCDPISGHTALYWYRQSLGQGLEFLIYFQGNSAPDKSGLPSDRFSAERTGGSVSTLTIQRTQQEDSAVYLCASSPRRGDQPQHFGDGTRLSIL.

The V and J genes are TRBV4-3 and TRBJ2-1, with TRBD2 identical over 14 bases. The CDR3 has 14 amino acids. V was pared by 4 bases and J by 7 bases, with 0 bases of the junction left unmatched. The V gene's germline CDR1 is LGHNA and CDR2 YSLEER. The CDR3 nucleotides read TGCGCCAGCAGCCGGACTAGCGGGGGGAATGAGCAGTTCTTC. Encoded protein: CASSRTSGGNEQFF.

This clone was observed a handful of times. The J gene is TRBJ1-2, the V gene TRBV6-5, with D unclear. Germline V CDR1 and CDR2: MNHEY, SVGAGI. Trimming took 5 bases from V and 4 from J, leaving 11 bases between them. This CDR3 comprises 13 residues. The CDR3 DNA is TGTGCCAGCAGTAATAGTCCCGGCTATGGCTACACCTTC. Its protein is CASSNSPGYGYTF.

CDR3 DNA: TGTGCCAGCAGCTTGTTTGGGCTAGATACGCAGTATTTT. Its protein product is CASSLFGLDTQYF. The chain couples TRBV5-6 to TRBJ2-3, with D hard to call. V was pared by 1 base and J by 5 bases, with 8 bases between. In germline, CDR1 is SGHDT, CDR2 YYEEEE. The CDR3 runs 13 residues.

This clone appeared a few times. This is likely an artifact of a read error, given a far larger clone one base away. The chain carries TRBV7-2 and TRBJ2-3, with a weak D call TRBD2 (5 bases). CDR3 size: 15 residues. Germline CDR1 reads SGHTA; CDR2 reads FQGNSA. The ends were cut back, 5 bases at V and 3 bases at J, with 15 bases in the middle. CDR3 in amino acids: CASSLGSRRTDTQYF. The CDR3 coding sequence is TGTGCCAGCAGCCTAGGGAGTAGGCGGACAGATACGCAGTATTTT.

This chain links TRBV29-1 with TRBJ1-5; 8 bases fit TRBD1. Per the germline V gene, CDR1 is SQVTM and CDR2 is ANQGSEA. This CDR3 has 12 residues. With V trimmed by 6 bases and J by 5 bases, 3 bases remained unmatched. DNA of the CDR3: TGCAGCGTCGGACAGGGAGATCAGCCCCAGCATTTT. Protein: CSVGQGDQPQHF.

This clone was counted at least ten times. The V and J genes are TRBV30 and TRBJ1-6, with a possible D match to TRBD1 (6 bases). V was pared by 3 bases and J by 7 bases, with 10 bases between. The CDR3 spans 13 residues. Germline loops: CDR1 GTSNPN, CDR2 SVGIG (reference sequence). The CDR3 protein is CAWSIGQNSPLHF. The CDR3 bases are TGTGCCTGGAGCATAGGACAGAATTCACCCCTCCACTTT.

J is TRBJ2-2 and V is TRBV9; TRBD1 agrees at 7 bases. This CDR3 comprises 16 residues. Trimming removed 2 bases from V and 4 bases from J; junction bases left unmatched: 8. Germline CDR1 reads SGDLS; CDR2 reads YYNGEE. Here the CDR3 reads CASSVHTGEGTGELFF. CDR3 DNA: TGTGCCAGCAGCGTCCATACAGGGGAAGGCACCGGGGAGCTGTTTTTT.

The chain joins TRBV29-1 to TRBJ2-7; TRBD1 aligns across 11 bases. With V trimmed by 4 bases and J by 3 bases, 11 bases remained unmatched. Germline CDR1 SQVTM, CDR2 ANQGSEA. This CDR3 contains 16 residues. CDR3 coding DNA: TGCAGCGTTGTTTGGGGGACAGGGGGTAAAAACTACGAGCAGTACTTC. Amino acid sequence: CSVVWGTGGKNYEQYF.

This clone was picked up a small number of times. The V gene is TRBV4-2, the J gene TRBJ2-3; TRBD2 matches 12 bases. CDR1 LGHNA and CDR2 YNFKEQ come from the germline V gene. The CDR3 consists of 15 residues. The V segment lost 8 bases and the J segment 2 bases; nucleotides outside the gene matches: 5. In DNA, the CDR3 is TGTGCCAGCGGCGGACTAGCGGGGCTCACAGATACGCAGTATTTT. This codes for CASGGLAGLTDTQYF.

This clone was found many times. The V and J genes are TRBV19 and TRBJ1-1; TRBD1 is a possible D gene (5 bases). Trimming shortened V by 6 bases and J by 0 bases, and 8 bases separated the two germline ends. Germline loops: CDR1 LNHDA, CDR2 SQIVND (reference sequence). This CDR3 is 13 amino acids long. CDR3 sequence: CASSDRVNTEAFF. CDR3 in DNA: TGTGCCAGTAGCGACAGAGTGAACACTGAAGCTTTCTTT.

The chain links TRBV4-3 to TRBJ2-2; 7 nucleotides line up with TRBD1. Germline CDR1 reads LGHNA; CDR2 reads YSLEER. This CDR3 is built from 18 residues. J lost 7 bases, V lost 5 bases, and 19 bases had no gene match. The CDR3 DNA sequence: TGCGCCAGCAGCACCCAAAACAGGGGAATGGTGTCTGGCGGGGAGCTGTTTTTT. It is translated as CASSTQNRGMVSGGELFF.

V is TRBV19 and J is TRBJ2-7; D is ambiguous. Germline CDR1 and CDR2: LNHDA and SQIVND (reference sequence). This CDR3 has 11 amino acids. V lost 10 bases to trimming and J lost 3 bases, with 10 bases between them. This CDR3 reads CATRQGYEQYF. In DNA, the CDR3 is TGTGCCACCCGACAAGGCTACGAGCAGTACTTC. Filled out from reference TRBV19 and TRBJ2-7, the complete variable domain reads DGGITQSPKYLFRKEGQNVTLSCEQNLNHDAMYWYRQDPGQGLRLIYYSQIVNDFQKGDIAEGYSVSREKKESFPLTVTSAQKNPTAFYLCATRQGYEQYFGPGTRLTVT.

This clone has just a few counts. The sample has other DNA sequences that encode this CDR3 too. This chain links TRBV30 with TRBJ2-5, with 13 positions matching TRBD2. Germline CDR1 reads GTSNPN; CDR2 reads SVGIG (reference sequence). V gave up 4 bases and J gave up 2 bases; unmatched junction bases: 1. This CDR3 region has 14 residues. CDR3 loop: CAWKLAGGQETQYF. The CDR3 DNA reads as TGTGCCTGGAAACTAGCGGGGGGGCAAGAGACCCAGTACTTC.